Included here is one T cell receptor (beta chain) sequence, with context. V shed 6 bases and J shed 0 bases, with 17 bases lying between them. This CDR3 contains 16 residues. CDR1 MNHNY and CDR2 SVGAGI come from the germline V gene (reference sequence). These data come from a study of T-cell memory formation after mild COVID-19. Study as a whole: TCR clusters showed largely donor specificity.

TCRdb re-called the 5' RACE reads through MiXCR, storing one row per CDR3 protein. This table holds 100,000 or so distinct CDR3 sequences, 11% found once. The rearrangement joins TRBV6-6 to TRBJ1-1; no reliable D call. The receptor comes from a man aged 18 to 30 who had mild COVID-19 (a few samples of this study predate the infection). Cell type and time point are not known. The source material was PBMCs or a T cell subset sorted from them (not recorded which). The CDR3 DNA follows: TGTGCCAGCAGAAAGGGCCGACGGACGTTGAACACTGAAGCTTTCTTT. As protein: CASRKGRRTLNTEAFF.